Here is one T cell receptor beta chain with its context. Its antigen remains unknown. Punch biopsies of lesional scalp, plus peripheral blood, were taken from alopecia areata patients. Sorted populations comprised CD4+ and CD8+ T cells obtained from PBMCs. The CDR3 has 14 residues. Germline V gene data show CDR1 as SQVTM and CDR2 as ANQGSEA. J lost 5 bases, V lost 6 bases, and 8 bases had no gene match. This entry belongs to a study of CD8+ T cells in alopecia areata. The study's findings and limits: Relative to normal scalp, lesional scalp, especially alopecia totalis/universalis, showed higher clonality.

Sequencing relied on a cDNA template that was reverse transcribed from extracted RNA. TCRdb's copy holds only in-frame clones and misses some; the assay was immunoSEQ multiplex PCR. The table lists 110,000 or so clones, more than 30% of them singletons, with approximately 2.8% in the top ten. The origin of this receptor is a human donor with alopecia areata. Sequencing was carried out using CD4+ T cells sorted from blood. The genes are TRBV29-1 and TRBJ2-5; 11 bases align to TRBD2. Written as DNA, the CDR3 is TGCAGCGTAGGGGGACTAGCGGACGGTGAGACCCAGTACTTC. It translates to CSVGGLADGETQYF.